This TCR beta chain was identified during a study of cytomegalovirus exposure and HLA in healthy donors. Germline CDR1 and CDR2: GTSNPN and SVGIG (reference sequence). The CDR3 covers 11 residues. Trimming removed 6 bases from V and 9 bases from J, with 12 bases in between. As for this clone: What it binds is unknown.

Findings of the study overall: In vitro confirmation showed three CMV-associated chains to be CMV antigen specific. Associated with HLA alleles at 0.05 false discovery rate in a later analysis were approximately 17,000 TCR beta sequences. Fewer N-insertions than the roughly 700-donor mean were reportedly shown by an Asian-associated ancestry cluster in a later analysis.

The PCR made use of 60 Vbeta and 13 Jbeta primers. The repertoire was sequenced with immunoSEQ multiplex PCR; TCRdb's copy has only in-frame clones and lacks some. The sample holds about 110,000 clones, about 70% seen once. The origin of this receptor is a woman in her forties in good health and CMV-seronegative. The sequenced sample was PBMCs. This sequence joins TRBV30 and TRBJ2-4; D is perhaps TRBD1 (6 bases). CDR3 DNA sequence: TGTGCCTGCGCTCAGGACAGCATTCAGTACTTC. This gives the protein CACAQDSIQYF.